This TCR beta chain appears in the sequencing data of a study of T cells in tuberculosis. The wider study: A South African cohort included IGRA-negative adolescents, latently infected IGRA-positive adolescents and adults with active tuberculosis.

Details on this clone: Its antigen is unidentified.

The CDR3 totals 13 residues. Germline CDR1 and CDR2: SGHTS and YDEGEE. The V end was cut by 1 base, the J end by 8 bases, with 9 bases between. Broader study findings: Active tuberculosis patients had shorter CDR3-alpha; the beta difference was nonsignificant.

TCRdb keeps only in-frame clones here, not all; method: immunoSEQ multiplex PCR. The table has 35,000 to 50,000 clones, around 94% seen once. The J gene is TRBJ1-4, the V gene TRBV5-8; D is uncertain. The sequence was obtained from a donor aged 10 to 29 with latent tuberculosis or without tuberculosis infection. Some clones in this sample may be carry-over from other donors' samples. The sequenced sample was PBMCs. The CDR3 is CASSLSSPEKLFF. CDR3 nucleotides: TGTGCCAGCAGCTTGAGTAGCCCCGAAAAACTGTTTTTT.